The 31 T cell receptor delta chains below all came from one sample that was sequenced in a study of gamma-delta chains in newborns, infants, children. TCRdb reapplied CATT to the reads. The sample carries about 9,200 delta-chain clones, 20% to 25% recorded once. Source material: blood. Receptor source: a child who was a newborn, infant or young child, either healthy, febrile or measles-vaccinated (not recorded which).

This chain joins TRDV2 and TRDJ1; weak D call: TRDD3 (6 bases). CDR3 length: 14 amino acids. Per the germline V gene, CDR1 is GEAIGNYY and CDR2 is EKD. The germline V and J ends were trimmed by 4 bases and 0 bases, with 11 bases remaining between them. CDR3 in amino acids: CACEGMRYTDKLIF. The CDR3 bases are TGTGCCTGTGAGGGGATGAGGTACACCGATAAACTCATCTTT.

CDR3 DNA: TGTGCCTGTGACACCATCCCGTCCTCTGGGGGATTGAGCGATAAACTCATCTTT. Its protein product is CACDTIPSSGGLSDKLIF. This sequence joins TRDV2 and TRDJ1; 9 nucleotides agree with TRDD3. The CDR3 sequence is 18 residues long. From germline, CDR1 is GEAIGNYY and CDR2 EKD. Trimming removed 0 bases from V and 4 bases from J; junction bases left unmatched: 14.

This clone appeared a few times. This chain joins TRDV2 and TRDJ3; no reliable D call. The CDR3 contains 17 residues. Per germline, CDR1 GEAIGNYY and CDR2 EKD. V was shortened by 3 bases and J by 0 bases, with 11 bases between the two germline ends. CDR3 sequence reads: CACDSASFSWDTRQMFF. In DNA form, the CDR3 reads TGTGCCTGTGACTCCGCGTCCTTCTCCTGGGACACCCGACAGATGTTTTTC.

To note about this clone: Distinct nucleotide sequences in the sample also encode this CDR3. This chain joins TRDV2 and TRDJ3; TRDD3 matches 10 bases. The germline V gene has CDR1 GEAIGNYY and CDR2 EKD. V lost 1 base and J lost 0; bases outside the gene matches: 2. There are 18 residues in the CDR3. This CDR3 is CACDTGGYSSWDTRQMFF. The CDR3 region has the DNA TGTGCCTGTGACACTGGGGGATACAGCTCCTGGGACACCCGACAGATGTTTTTC.

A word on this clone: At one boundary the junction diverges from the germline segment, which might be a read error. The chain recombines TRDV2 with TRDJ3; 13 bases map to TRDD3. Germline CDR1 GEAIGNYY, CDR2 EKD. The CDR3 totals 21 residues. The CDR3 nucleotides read TGTGCCTGTGACACCCTACTGGGGGATACGCTAAGCTCCTGGGACACCCGAAAGATGTTTTTC. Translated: CACDTLLGDTLSSWDTRKMFF.

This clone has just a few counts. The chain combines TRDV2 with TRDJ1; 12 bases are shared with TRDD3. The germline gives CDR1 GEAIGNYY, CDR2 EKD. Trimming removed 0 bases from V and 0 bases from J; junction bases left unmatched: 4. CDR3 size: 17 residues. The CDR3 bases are TGTGCCTGTGACACCCTGGGGGATACGCGTAACACCGATAAACTCATCTTT. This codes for CACDTLGDTRNTDKLIF.

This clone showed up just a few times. In DNA, the CDR3 is TGTGCTCTTGGGCGTGGGCCTTCCCCGATCACTGGGGGATTTGCCGATAAACTCATCTTT. As protein: CALGRGPSPITGGFADKLIF. This chain connects TRDV1 to TRDJ1, with 10 positions matching TRDD3. Trimming removed 5 bases from V and 3 bases from J; junction bases left unmatched: 21. The CDR3 sequence is 20 residues long. Germline V lookup: CDR1 TSWWSYY, CDR2 QGS.

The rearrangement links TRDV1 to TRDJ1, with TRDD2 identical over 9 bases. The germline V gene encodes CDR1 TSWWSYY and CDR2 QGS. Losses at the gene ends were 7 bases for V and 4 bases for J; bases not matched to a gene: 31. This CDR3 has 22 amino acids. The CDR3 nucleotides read TGTGCTCTTGCCGGCCCCCCCTTCCTACGTCTGGGTGATCTGTACTTACGCGATAAACTCATCTTT. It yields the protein CALAGPPFLRLGDLYLRDKLIF.

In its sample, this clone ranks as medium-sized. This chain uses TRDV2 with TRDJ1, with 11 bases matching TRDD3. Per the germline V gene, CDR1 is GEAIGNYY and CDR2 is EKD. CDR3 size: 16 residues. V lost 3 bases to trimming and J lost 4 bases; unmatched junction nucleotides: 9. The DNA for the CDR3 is TGTGCCTGTGACGGGGTCCTTACTGGGGGATACGATAAACTCATCTTT. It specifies CACDGVLTGGYDKLIF.

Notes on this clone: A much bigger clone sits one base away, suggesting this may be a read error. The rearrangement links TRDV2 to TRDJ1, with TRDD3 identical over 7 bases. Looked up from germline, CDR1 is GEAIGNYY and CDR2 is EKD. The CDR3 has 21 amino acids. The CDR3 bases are TGTGCCTGTGACACGGTTCCGCTGGGGGCCCTCGTCCAGGGCAACACCGATAAACCCATCTTT. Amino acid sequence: CACDTVPLGALVQGNTDKPIF.

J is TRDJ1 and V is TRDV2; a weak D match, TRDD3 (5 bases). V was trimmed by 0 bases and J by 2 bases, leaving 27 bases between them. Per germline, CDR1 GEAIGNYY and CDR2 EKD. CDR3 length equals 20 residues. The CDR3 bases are TGTGCCTGTGACACCGTGGGGTTTGGAATTCCGGGACCTAGGACCGATAAACTCATCTTT. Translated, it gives CACDTVGFGIPGPRTDKLIF.

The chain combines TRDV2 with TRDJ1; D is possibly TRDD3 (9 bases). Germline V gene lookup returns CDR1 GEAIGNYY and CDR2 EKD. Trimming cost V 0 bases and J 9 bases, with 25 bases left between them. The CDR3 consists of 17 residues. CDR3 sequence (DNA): TGTGCCTGTGACACCGTTACTTCCTACCTCCTGGGGGATGAACTCATCTTT. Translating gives CACDTVTSYLLGDELIF.

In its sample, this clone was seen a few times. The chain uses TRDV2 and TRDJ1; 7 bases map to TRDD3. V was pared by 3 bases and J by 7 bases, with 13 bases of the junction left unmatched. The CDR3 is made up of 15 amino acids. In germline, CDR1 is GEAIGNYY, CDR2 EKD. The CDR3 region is CACDALLGIEGKLIF. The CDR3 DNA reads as TGTGCCTGTGACGCCTTACTGGGGATAGAGGGTAAACTCATCTTT.

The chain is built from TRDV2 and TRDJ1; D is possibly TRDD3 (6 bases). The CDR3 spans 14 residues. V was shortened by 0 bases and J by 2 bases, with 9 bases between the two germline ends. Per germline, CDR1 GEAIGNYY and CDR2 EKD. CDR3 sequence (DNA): TGTGCCTGTGACACCTTGGGGGTGACCGATAAACTCATCTTT. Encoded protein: CACDTLGVTDKLIF.

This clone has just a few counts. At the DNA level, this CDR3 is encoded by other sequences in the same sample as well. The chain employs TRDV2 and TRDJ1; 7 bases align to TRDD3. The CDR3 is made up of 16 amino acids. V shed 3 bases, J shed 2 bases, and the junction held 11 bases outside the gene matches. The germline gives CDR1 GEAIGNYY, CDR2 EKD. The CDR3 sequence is CACDDVLGLSTDKLIF. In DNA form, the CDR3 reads TGTGCCTGTGACGATGTACTGGGGTTATCGACCGATAAACTCATCTTT.

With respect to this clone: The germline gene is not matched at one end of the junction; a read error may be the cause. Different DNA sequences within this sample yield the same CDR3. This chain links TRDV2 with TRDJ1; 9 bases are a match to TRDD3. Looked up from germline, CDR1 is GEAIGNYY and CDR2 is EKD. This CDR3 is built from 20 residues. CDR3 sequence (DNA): TGTGCCTGCGACACTCTTCCTCCCGTTCTGGGGGATCGGTACACCGATAAACTCATCTTT. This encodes CACDTLPPVLGDRYTDKLIF.

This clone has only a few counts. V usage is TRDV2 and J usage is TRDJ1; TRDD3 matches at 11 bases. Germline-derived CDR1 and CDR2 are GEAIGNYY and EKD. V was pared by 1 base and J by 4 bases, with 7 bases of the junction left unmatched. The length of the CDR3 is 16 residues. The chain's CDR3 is CACDTMGDTGIDKLIF. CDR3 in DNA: TGTGCCTGTGACACGATGGGGGATACGGGGATCGATAAACTCATCTTT.

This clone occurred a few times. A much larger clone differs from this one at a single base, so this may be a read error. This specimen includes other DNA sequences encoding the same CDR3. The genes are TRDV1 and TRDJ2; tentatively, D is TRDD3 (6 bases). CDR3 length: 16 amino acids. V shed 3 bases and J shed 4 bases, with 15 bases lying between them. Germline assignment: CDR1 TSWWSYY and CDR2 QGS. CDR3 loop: CALGELKGDPTAQLFF. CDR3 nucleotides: TGTGCTCTTGGGGAGCTAAAGGGGGACCCGACAGCACAACTCTTCTTT.

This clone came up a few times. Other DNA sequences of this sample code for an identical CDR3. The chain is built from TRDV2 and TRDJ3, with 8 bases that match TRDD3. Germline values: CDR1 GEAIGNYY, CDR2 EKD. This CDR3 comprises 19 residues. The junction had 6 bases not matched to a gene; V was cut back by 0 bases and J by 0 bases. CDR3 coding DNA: TGTGCCTGTGACACCGCTGGGGGAACCATCTCCTGGGACACCCGACAGATGTTTTTC. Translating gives CACDTAGGTISWDTRQMFF.

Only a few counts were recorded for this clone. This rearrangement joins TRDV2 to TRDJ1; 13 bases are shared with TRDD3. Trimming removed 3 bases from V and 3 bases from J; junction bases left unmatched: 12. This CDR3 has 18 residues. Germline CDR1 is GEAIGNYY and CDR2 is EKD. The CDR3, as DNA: TGTGCCTGTGACCCGGGCGGTACTGGGGGATACGATCCCGATAAACTCATCTTT. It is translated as CACDPGGTGGYDPDKLIF.

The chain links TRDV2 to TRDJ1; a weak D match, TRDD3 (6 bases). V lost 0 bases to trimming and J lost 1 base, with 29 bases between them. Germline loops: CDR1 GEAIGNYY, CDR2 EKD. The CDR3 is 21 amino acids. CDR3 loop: CACDTVHRGGDERVLTDKLIF. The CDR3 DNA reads TGTGCCTGTGACACCGTCCACCGGGGGGGAGACGAGAGGGTACTCACCGATAAACTCATCTTT.

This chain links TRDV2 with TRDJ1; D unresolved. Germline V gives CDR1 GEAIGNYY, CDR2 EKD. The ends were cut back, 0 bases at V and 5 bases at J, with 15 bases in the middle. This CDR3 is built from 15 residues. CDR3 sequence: CACDTVGPRRDKLIF. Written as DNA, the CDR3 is TGTGCCTGTGACACCGTCGGGCCCCGGAGGGATAAACTCATCTTT.

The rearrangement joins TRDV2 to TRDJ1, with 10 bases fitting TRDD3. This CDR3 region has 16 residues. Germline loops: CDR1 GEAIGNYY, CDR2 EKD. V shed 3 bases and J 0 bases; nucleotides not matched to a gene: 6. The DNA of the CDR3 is TGTGCCTGTGACTCTCTACTGGGGGATCACACCGATAAACTCATCTTT. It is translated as CACDSLLGDHTDKLIF.

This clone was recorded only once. CDR3 residues: CACGTLPQPLLGDTIASLIF. CDR3 bases: TGTGCCTGTGGCACTTTACCTCAACCCTTACTGGGGGATACAATCGCATCACTCATCTTT. V gene TRDV2 combines with J gene TRDJ1; 12 bases are a match to TRDD3. This CDR3 contains 20 residues. Trimming cost V 5 bases and J 10 bases; bases outside gene matches: 28. Germline CDR1 reads GEAIGNYY; CDR2 reads EKD.

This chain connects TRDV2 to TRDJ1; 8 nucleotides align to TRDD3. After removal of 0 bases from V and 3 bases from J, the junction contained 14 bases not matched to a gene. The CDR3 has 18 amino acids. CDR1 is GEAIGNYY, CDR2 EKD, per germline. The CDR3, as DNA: TGTGCCTGTGACACCTTACTGGGGGGTCACACCCCGCCCGATAAACTCATCTTT. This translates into CACDTLLGGHTPPDKLIF.

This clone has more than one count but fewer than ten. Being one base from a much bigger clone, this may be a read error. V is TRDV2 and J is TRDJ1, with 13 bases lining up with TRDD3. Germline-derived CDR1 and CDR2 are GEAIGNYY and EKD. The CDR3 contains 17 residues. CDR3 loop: CACDTITTGGYGDKLTF. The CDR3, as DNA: TGTGCCTGTGACACCATAACTACTGGGGGATACGGCGATAAACTCACCTTT.

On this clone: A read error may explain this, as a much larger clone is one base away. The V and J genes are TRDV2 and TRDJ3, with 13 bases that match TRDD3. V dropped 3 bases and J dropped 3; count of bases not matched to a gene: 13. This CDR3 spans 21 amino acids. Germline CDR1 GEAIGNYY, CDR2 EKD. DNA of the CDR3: TGTGCCTGTGACCCGCCGGGACTGGGGGATACGACGAGCTGGGACACCCGACAGATGTTTTTC. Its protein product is CACDPPGLGDTTSWDTRQMFF.

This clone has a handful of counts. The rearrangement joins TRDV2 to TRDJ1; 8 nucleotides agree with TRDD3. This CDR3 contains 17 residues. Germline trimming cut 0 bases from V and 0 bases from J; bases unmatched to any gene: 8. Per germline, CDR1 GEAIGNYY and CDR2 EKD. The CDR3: CACDTWSTGGHTDKLIF. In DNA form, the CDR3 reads TGTGCCTGTGACACCTGGAGTACTGGGGGTCACACCGATAAACTCATCTTT.

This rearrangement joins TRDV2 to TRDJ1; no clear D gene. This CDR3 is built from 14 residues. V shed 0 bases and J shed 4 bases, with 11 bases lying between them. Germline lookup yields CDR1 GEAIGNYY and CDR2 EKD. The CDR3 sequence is CACDTVMSGDKLIF. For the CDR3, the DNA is TGTGCCTGTGACACCGTGATGTCTGGCGATAAACTCATCTTT.

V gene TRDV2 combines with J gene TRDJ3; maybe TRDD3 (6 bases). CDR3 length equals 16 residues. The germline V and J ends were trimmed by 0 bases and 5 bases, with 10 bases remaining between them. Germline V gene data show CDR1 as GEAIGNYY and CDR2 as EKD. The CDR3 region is CACDTVWGGDTRQMFF. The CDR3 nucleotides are TGTGCCTGTGACACCGTCTGGGGAGGGGACACCCGACAGATGTTTTTC.

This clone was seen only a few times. The CDR3 here is CACDLLSLADPDKLIF. The CDR3 DNA follows: TGTGCCTGTGACCTGCTCTCCCTCGCCGACCCCGATAAACTCATCTTT. The chain carries TRDV2 and TRDJ1; D unresolved. The CDR3 extends over 16 amino acids. Germline V lookup: CDR1 GEAIGNYY, CDR2 EKD. V dropped 3 bases and J dropped 3 bases, with 19 bases sitting between them.